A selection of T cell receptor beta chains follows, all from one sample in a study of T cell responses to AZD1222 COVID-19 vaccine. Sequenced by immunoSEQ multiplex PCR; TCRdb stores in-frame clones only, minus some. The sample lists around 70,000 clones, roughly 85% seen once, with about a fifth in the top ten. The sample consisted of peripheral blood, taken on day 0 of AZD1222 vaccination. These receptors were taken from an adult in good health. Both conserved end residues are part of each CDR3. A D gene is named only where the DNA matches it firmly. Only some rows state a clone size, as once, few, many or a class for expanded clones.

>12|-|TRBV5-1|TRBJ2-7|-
TGCGCCAGCCGTAGCGAATCCTACGAGCAGTACTTC
CASRSESYEQYF
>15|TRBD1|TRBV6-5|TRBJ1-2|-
TGTGCCAGCAGTTTAGCCACGACAGGGAACTATGGCTACACCTTC
CASSLATTGNYGYTF
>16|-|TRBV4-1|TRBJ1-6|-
TGCGCCAGCAGCCAAGATGGGAGGGTCGGTAATTCACCCCTCCACTTT
CASSQDGRVGNSPLHF
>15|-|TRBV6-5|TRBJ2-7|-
TGTGCCAGCAGTTACGGGACACAGAGCTCCTACGAGCAGTACTTC
CASSYGTQSSYEQYF
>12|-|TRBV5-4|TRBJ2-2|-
TGTGCCAGCAGCGGGGTTTCCGGGGAGCTGTTTTTT
CASSGVSGELFF
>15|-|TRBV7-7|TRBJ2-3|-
TGTGCCAGCAGCTTAAGCTTGGAGGATTCAGATACGCAGTATTTT
CASSLSLEDSDTQYF
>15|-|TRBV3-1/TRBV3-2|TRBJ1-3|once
TGTGCCAGCAGCCAAGATGGGGCTCGAGGAAACACCATATATTTT
CASSQDGARGNTIYF
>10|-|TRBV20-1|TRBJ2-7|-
TGCAGTGCTAGATTGAACGAGCAGTACTTC
CSARLNEQYF
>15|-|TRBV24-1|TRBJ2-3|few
TGTGCCACCAGTGGAGCCCAGGCTAGCACAGATACGCAGTATTTT
CATSGAQASTDTQYF
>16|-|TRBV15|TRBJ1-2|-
TGTGCCACCAGCTCCTCGGGAGGGGACACAGTCTATGGCTACACCTTC
CATSSSGGDTVYGYTF
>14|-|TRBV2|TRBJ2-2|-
TGTGCCAGCAGCCGCGGGGCGAACACCGGGGAGCTGTTTTTT
CASSRGANTGELFF
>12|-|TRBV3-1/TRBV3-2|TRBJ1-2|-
TGTGCCAGCAGCCAATTGCTGCGGGGCTACACCTTC
CASSQLLRGYTF
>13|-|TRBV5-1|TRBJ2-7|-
TGCGCCAGCAGGGGGCAGGGATTAGACGAGCAGTACTTC
CASRGQGLDEQYF
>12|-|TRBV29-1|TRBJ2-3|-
TGCAGCGTGGATCCGATCACAGATACGCAGTATTTT
CSVDPITDTQYF
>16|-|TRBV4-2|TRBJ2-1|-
TGTGCCAGCAGCCAATTCGGGGGAAGCTCCTACAATGAGCAGTTCTTC
CASSQFGGSSYNEQFF
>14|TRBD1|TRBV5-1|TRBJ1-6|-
TGCGCCAGCAGATTGGACAGGGTTAATTCACCCCTCCACTTT
CASRLDRVNSPLHF
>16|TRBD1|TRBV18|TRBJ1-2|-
TGTGCCAGCTCACCACCGGTGGCAGGGGGCAACTATGGCTACACCTTC
CASSPPVAGGNYGYTF
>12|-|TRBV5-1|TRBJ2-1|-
TGCGCCAGCGGACAGACCTACAATGAGCAGTTCTTC
CASGQTYNEQFF
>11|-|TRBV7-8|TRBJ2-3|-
TGTGCCAGCACCCAAGCAGATACGCAGTATTTT
CASTQADTQYF
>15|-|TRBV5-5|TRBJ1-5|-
TGTGCCAGCAGCGGAGGGCTTATGGACAATCAGCCCCAGCATTTT
CASSGGLMDNQPQHF
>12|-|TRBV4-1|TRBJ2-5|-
TGCGCCAGCAGCCCGGTGGGAGGGACCCAGTACTTC
CASSPVGGTQYF
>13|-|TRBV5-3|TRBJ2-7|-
TGTGCCAGAAGCCCTCGCCAGTTCTACGAGCAGTACTTC
CARSPRQFYEQYF
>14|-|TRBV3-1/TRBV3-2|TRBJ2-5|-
TGTGCCAGCAGCCCCTGGAAGACCCAAGAGACCCAGTACTTC
CASSPWKTQETQYF
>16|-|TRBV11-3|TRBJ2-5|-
TGTGCCAGCAGCCCAAAAAGGGGGACGTCTCGGACCACGACCTACTTC
CASSPKRGTSRTTTYF
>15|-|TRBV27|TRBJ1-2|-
TGTGCCAGCAGTTTAAAGGTTGCGGCTAACTATGGCTACACCTTC
CASSLKVAANYGYTF
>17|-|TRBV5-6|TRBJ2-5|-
TGTGCCAGCAGCCCATATAGGGGTCAGTCTCTCGGAGAGACCCAGTACTTC
CASSPYRGQSLGETQYF
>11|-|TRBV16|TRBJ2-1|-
TGTGCCAGCAGCCACAGCCATGAGCAGTTCTTC
CASSHSHEQFF